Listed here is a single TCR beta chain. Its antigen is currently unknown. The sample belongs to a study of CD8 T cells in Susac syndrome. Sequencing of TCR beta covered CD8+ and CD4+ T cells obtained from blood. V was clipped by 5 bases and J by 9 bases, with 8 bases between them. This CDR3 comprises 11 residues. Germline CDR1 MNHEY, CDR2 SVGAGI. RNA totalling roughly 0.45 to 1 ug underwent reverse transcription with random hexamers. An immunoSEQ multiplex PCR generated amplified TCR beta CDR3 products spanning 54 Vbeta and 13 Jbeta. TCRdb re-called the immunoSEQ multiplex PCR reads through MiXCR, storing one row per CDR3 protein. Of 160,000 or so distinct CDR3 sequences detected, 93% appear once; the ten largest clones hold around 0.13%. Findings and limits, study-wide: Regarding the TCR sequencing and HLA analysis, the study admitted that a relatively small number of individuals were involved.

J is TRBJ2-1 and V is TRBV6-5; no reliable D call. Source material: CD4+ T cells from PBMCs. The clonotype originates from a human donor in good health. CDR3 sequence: CASSISSEQFF. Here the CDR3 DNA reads TGTGCCAGCAGTATATCGAGTGAGCAGTTCTTC.